This T cell receptor (beta chain) was observed in a study of identical twins. TCRdb called the 5' RACE reads again in MiXCR, with one record for every CDR3 protein. The data show some 1,700,000 distinct CDR3 sequences, around 33% seen once. This sequence originates from a newborn girl in good health. Sequencing used cord blood.

The CDR3 nucleotides are TGCAGTGTCAGGACTAGCGGGAGGGCCTACGAGCAGTACTTC. Protein sequence: CSVRTSGRAYEQYF. The V gene is TRBV20-1, the J gene TRBJ2-7; TRBD2 matches 15 bases. From germline, CDR1 is DFQATT and CDR2 SNEGSKA (reference sequence). The CDR3 consists of 14 residues. J gave up 2 bases and V 7 bases, and 3 bases lay outside the gene matches.